Presented here are 2 T cell receptor beta chains from one specimen sequenced in a study of blood T cell repertoires in COVID-19. Sequenced by immunoSEQ multiplex PCR; TCRdb stores in-frame clones only, minus some. The top ten clones hold about 8.3% of a sample with about 200,000 clones, approximately 80% of them seen once. The sequencing sample was made of peripheral blood. The receptors originated from a woman at least 80 years old with COVID-19, enrolled during active disease.

The chain recombines TRBV5-1 with TRBJ2-5; weak D call: TRBD2 (7 bases). This CDR3 is built from 16 residues. Germline V gene lookup returns CDR1 SGHRS and CDR2 YFSETQ. V was clipped by 4 bases and J by 1 base, with 17 bases between them. The CDR3 spells CASSTGGLASQETQYF. CDR3 nucleotides: TGCGCCAGCAGCACCGGGGGGCTGGCGAGCCAAGAGACCCAGTACTTC.

This clone was seen only once. This chain uses TRBV2 with TRBJ1-3; perhaps TRBD1 as D (5 bases). The V gene's germline CDR1 is SNHLY and CDR2 FYNNEI. This CDR3 contains 15 residues. Trimming left V 6 bases short and J 3 bases short, with 15 bases between. CDR3 sequence: CASSTKQGIGNTIYF. The CDR3 DNA sequence: TGTGCCAGCAGCACAAAGCAGGGCATTGGAAACACCATATATTTT.